The next 32 T cell receptor beta chains were all read from a single sample in a study of OX40 agonist ivuxolimab in advanced cancers. This table comes from immunoSEQ multiplex PCR, and its TCRdb copy is limited to in-frame clones, with some not included. The repertoire holds 69,000 or so clones, roughly 80% seen once, with around 6.7% in the top ten. The source material was CD4+ or CD8+ T cells sorted from blood, sampled in a trial of the OX40 agonist ivuxolimab. These receptor sequences come from an adult with an advanced solid tumor such as melanoma, head and neck, liver or kidney cancer.

As DNA, the CDR3 is TGTGCCAGCTCCCAGGTACCGGGATATGGCTACACCTTC. Amino acids: CASSQVPGYGYTF. The chain has TRBV6-4 and TRBJ1-2; no reliable D call. The CDR3 is 13 residues long. The V end lost 8 bases, the J end lost 5 bases, and 15 bases lay between the germline ends. In germline, CDR1 is MRHNA, CDR2 SNTAGT.

Written as DNA, the CDR3 is TGTGCCAGCCGGCCGACTAGCGGCACAGATACGCAGTATTTT. It specifies CASRPTSGTDTQYF. The chain carries TRBV6-1 and TRBJ2-3; 8 bases line up with TRBD2. Germline CDR1 and CDR2: MNHNS and SASEGT. After removal of 8 bases from V and 1 base from J, the junction contained 5 bases not matched to a gene. The CDR3 loop spans 14 amino acids.

The chain employs TRBV4-3 and TRBJ2-7; 12 positions match TRBD2. This CDR3 is built from 15 residues. The junction had 0 bases not matched to a gene; V was cut back by 0 bases and J by 3 bases. The V gene's germline CDR1 is LGHNA and CDR2 YSLEER. The CDR3 DNA reads TGCGCCAGCAGCCAAGAGACTAGCGGGAGCTACGAGCAGTACTTC. It specifies CASSQETSGSYEQYF.

The chain uses TRBV2 and TRBJ2-7; possible D gene TRBD2, 6 bases. This CDR3 is built from 15 residues. V dropped 3 bases and J dropped 4 bases, with 16 bases sitting between them. Germline CDR1 SNHLY, CDR2 FYNNEI. The CDR3 DNA reads as TGTGCCAGCAGTGACGGAGGGACGGGGCGATACGAGCAGTACGTC. Translating gives CASSDGGTGRYEQYV.

This chain joins TRBV7-2 and TRBJ1-1; perhaps TRBD1 as D (6 bases). The V gene's germline CDR1 is SGHTA and CDR2 FQGNSA. Trimming took 1 base from V and 5 from J, leaving 8 bases between them. The CDR3 consists of 13 residues. The CDR3 loop is CASSLGTVTEAFF. CDR3 bases: TGTGCCAGCAGCTTAGGGACAGTTACTGAAGCTTTCTTT.

The J gene is TRBJ2-2, the V gene TRBV4-1; the D gene is possibly TRBD1 (5 bases). CDR3 length: 15 residues. The germline gives CDR1 MGHRA, CDR2 YSYEKL. The V and J ends lost 4 bases and 0 bases respectively, with 9 bases between them. CDR3 bases: TGCGCCAGCAGCCGACAGCCTGCGAACACCGGGGAGCTGTTTTTT. Protein product: CASSRQPANTGELFF.

The chain couples TRBV19 to TRBJ2-3; tentatively, D is TRBD1 (5 bases). The V and J ends lost 3 bases and 0 bases respectively, with 16 bases between them. There are 17 residues in the CDR3. CDR1 is LNHDA, CDR2 SQIVND, per germline (reference sequence). DNA of the CDR3: TGTGCCAGTAGTATGCCCCCAGACAGTTATAGCACAGATACGCAGTATTTT. Residues: CASSMPPDSYSTDTQYF.

The chain joins TRBV7-3 to TRBJ1-1, with D possibly being TRBD1 (5 bases). This CDR3 is 13 amino acids long. Between the trimmed V and J ends, which lost 2 bases and 3 bases, there was a span of 7 bases. Germline-derived CDR1 and CDR2 are SGHTA and FQGTGA. The CDR3 is CASSLDRHTEAFF. As DNA, the CDR3 is TGTGCCAGCAGCTTAGACAGACACACTGAAGCTTTCTTT. The variable domain in full, with the rest retrieved from reference TRBV7-3 and TRBJ1-1, is GAGVSQTPSNKVTEKGKYVELRCDPISGHTALYWYRQSLGQGPEFLIYFQGTGAADDSGLPNDRFFAVRPEGSVSTLKIQRTERGDSAVYLCASSLDRHTEAFFGQGTRLTVV.

The rearrangement links TRBV2 to TRBJ1-4; D is ambiguous. The CDR3 length is 11 residues. Between the trimmed V and J ends, which lost 5 bases and 5 bases, there was a span of 3 bases. Germline loops: CDR1 SNHLY, CDR2 FYNNEI. The CDR3: CASSRNEKLFF. CDR3 nucleotides: TGTGCCAGCAGTCGGAATGAAAAACTGTTTTTT.

The sample holds a few counts of this clone. The chain has TRBV7-2 and TRBJ2-7; D is ambiguous. V was shortened by 5 bases and J by 2 bases, with 10 bases between the two germline ends. The CDR3 is 13 residues long. CDR1 and CDR2 from the germline V gene are SGHTA and FQGNSA. The CDR3 bases are TGTGCCAGCAGCCCCCACACCGCCTACGAGCAGTACTTC. This encodes CASSPHTAYEQYF. Together with reference TRBV7-2 and TRBJ2-7, the CDR3 gives the full variable domain: GAGVSQSPSNKVTEKGKDVELRCDPISGHTALYWYRQSLGQGLEFLIYFQGNSAPDKSGLPSDRFSAERTGGSVSTLTIQRTQQEDSAVYLCASSPHTAYEQYFGPGTRLTVT.

This clone was found a few times. V usage is TRBV5-4 and J usage is TRBJ2-1; the match to TRBD1 covers 11 bases. V shed 4 bases and J 7 bases; nucleotides not matched to a gene: 13. This CDR3 has 17 amino acids. Germline CDR1 and CDR2: SGHNT and YYREEE (reference sequence). The CDR3 sequence: CASSPPGTGGLGNEQFF. DNA of the CDR3: TGTGCCAGCAGCCCCCCCGGGACAGGGGGTTTAGGGAATGAGCAGTTCTTC.

The rearrangement joins TRBV10-3 to TRBJ1-1; 7 nucleotides agree with TRBD1. The CDR3 runs to 14 residues. Trimming took 2 bases from V and 5 from J; bases not matched to a gene: 5. Germline assignment: CDR1 ENHRY and CDR2 SYGVKD. This CDR3 reads CAISEKGGGTEAFF. In DNA form, the CDR3 reads TGTGCCATCAGTGAGAAAGGGGGCGGGACTGAAGCTTTCTTT.

V gene TRBV7-2 combines with J gene TRBJ2-7; 8 bases align to TRBD2. This CDR3 is built from 15 residues. Trimming took 5 bases from V and 0 from J; bases not matched to a gene: 6. Looked up from germline, CDR1 is SGHTA and CDR2 is FQGNSA. CDR3 loop: CASSQLAGLSYEQYF. CDR3 in DNA: TGTGCCAGCAGCCAGCTAGCGGGCCTCTCCTACGAGCAGTACTTC.

The rearrangement uses TRBV29-1 and TRBJ1-1, with 7 bases that match TRBD1. The CDR3 contains 13 residues. V dropped 7 bases and J dropped 3; count of bases not matched to a gene: 8. CDR1 and CDR2 (germline): SQVTM, ANQGSEA. CDR3 nucleotides: TGCAGCGCGAGCTTGACAGGGTACACTGAAGCTTTCTTT. This gives the protein CSASLTGYTEAFF.

V usage is TRBV7-9 and J usage is TRBJ2-1, with 7 nucleotides matching TRBD1. Germline V gene lookup returns CDR1 SEHNR and CDR2 FQNEAQ (reference sequence). The CDR3 covers 15 residues. Trimming cost V 4 bases and J 3 bases; bases outside gene matches: 6. Here the CDR3 DNA reads TGTGCCAGCAGCTCGACAGGGTCCCTCTACAATGAGCAGTTCTTC. It yields the protein CASSSTGSLYNEQFF.

The chain has TRBV2 and TRBJ2-1; 9 nucleotides line up with TRBD2. CDR1 and CDR2 from the germline V gene are SNHLY and FYNNEI. This CDR3 is 15 amino acids long. The V segment lost 6 bases and the J segment 0 bases; nucleotides outside the gene matches: 3. In DNA, the CDR3 is TGTGCCAGCAGCGTGGGACTAGCCTCCTACAATGAGCAGTTCTTC. Protein: CASSVGLASYNEQFF.

The rearrangement uses TRBV5-1 and TRBJ2-7; no clear D. There are 12 residues in the CDR3. The germline V gene encodes CDR1 SGHRS and CDR2 YFSETQ. Deletions cut 5 bases from V and 4 bases from J, with 10 bases between. In nucleotides, the CDR3 is TGCGCCAGCAGTAGTAGCCAATACGAGCAGTACTTC. It specifies CASSSSQYEQYF.

The CDR3 protein is CATSRDDGRYQETQYF. The DNA for the CDR3 is TGTGCCACCAGCAGAGATGACGGAAGGTACCAAGAGACCCAGTACTTC. This chain links TRBV15 with TRBJ2-5; D is ambiguous. V lost 0 bases and J lost 0, with 11 bases in between. Looked up from germline, CDR1 is LNHNV and CDR2 is YYDKDF (reference sequence). CDR3 length: 16 residues.

This chain uses TRBV29-1 with TRBJ2-5, with D tentatively TRBD2 (6 bases). V was pared by 5 bases and J by 4 bases, with 17 bases between. This CDR3 contains 14 residues. Germline assignment: CDR1 SQVTM and CDR2 ANQGSEA. This CDR3 reads CSVRPPGEGETQYF. The CDR3 DNA sequence: TGCAGCGTTCGGCCACCGGGAGAAGGAGAGACCCAGTACTTC.

This clone was detected a few times. The chain carries TRBV20-1 and TRBJ2-3; D is unclear. Trimming took off 7 bases at V and 6 bases at J, with 11 bases between the two ends. CDR3 size: 11 residues. Looked up from germline, CDR1 is DFQATT and CDR2 is SNEGSKA (reference sequence). In nucleotides, the CDR3 is TGCAGTGTTTTCGACTCGGATACGCAGTATTTT. Its translation is CSVFDSDTQYF.

The chain combines TRBV7-9 with TRBJ1-1; D gene uncertain. From germline, CDR1 is SEHNR and CDR2 FQNEAQ (reference sequence). V was shortened by 2 bases and J by 1 base, with 8 bases between the two germline ends. The CDR3 covers 14 residues. The CDR3 region is CASSLTGANTEAFF. In DNA form, the CDR3 reads TGTGCCAGCAGCTTAACGGGAGCGAACACTGAAGCTTTCTTT.

The V gene is TRBV5-1, the J gene TRBJ2-1, with D perhaps assigned TRBD1 or TRBD2 (6 bases each). This CDR3 comprises 16 residues. Germline V lookup: CDR1 SGHRS, CDR2 YFSETQ. Trimming cost V 0 bases and J 4 bases, with 14 bases left between them. CDR3: CASSLAPGDSYNEQFF. DNA for the CDR3: TGCGCCAGCAGCTTGGCTCCAGGGGACTCATACAATGAGCAGTTCTTC.

V gene TRBV9 combines with J gene TRBJ1-1; D unresolved. Trimming left V 1 base short and J 1 base short, with 8 bases between. Germline V gene data show CDR1 as SGDLS and CDR2 as YYNGEE. This CDR3 spans 14 amino acids. The CDR3 sequence is CASSVFGENTEAFF. CDR3 in DNA: TGTGCCAGCAGCGTATTTGGAGAGAACACTGAAGCTTTCTTT.

The chain uses TRBV11-2 and TRBJ2-1, with 11 bases fitting TRBD1. This CDR3 region has 16 residues. Germline CDR1 and CDR2: SGHAT and FQNNGV. J was trimmed by 5 bases and V by 6 bases; bases with no gene match: 9. CDR3 DNA sequence: TGTGCCAGCAGACCCAGGACAGGGGGCACCCACAATGAGCAGTTCTTC. This gives the protein CASRPRTGGTHNEQFF.

The J gene is TRBJ2-3, the V gene TRBV15; 9 bases are a match to TRBD1. Germline V gene data show CDR1 as LNHNV and CDR2 as YYDKDF (reference sequence). This CDR3 is built from 17 residues. V shed 3 bases, J shed 4 bases, and the junction held 11 bases outside the gene matches. CDR3 bases: TGTGCCACCAGCAGGAAACGTTCGGGACAGGGTTCAGATACGCAGTATTTT. As protein: CATSRKRSGQGSDTQYF.

The chain joins TRBV18 to TRBJ2-5, with 9 bases that match TRBD2. Per the germline V gene, CDR1 is KGHSH and CDR2 is LQKENI. This CDR3 is 16 amino acids long. V shed 2 bases, J shed 2 bases, and the junction held 6 bases outside the gene matches. DNA of the CDR3: TGTGCCAGCTCACCAAAGACTAGCGGTTTTCAAGAGACCCAGTACTTC. Amino acids: CASSPKTSGFQETQYF.

The chain combines TRBV7-9 with TRBJ2-2, with D tentatively TRBD1 or TRBD2 (6 bases each). Trimming removed 5 bases from V and 7 bases from J, with 14 bases in between. Germline CDR1 reads SEHNR; CDR2 reads FQNEAQ (reference sequence). This CDR3 comprises 14 residues. Here the CDR3 reads CASSGWGAGGELFF. As DNA, the CDR3 is TGTGCCAGCAGCGGATGGGGGGCTGGCGGGGAGCTGTTTTTT. Using reference TRBV7-9 and TRBJ2-2 for the parts outside the CDR3, the full variable domain is DTGVSQNPRHKITKRGQNVTFRCDPISEHNRLYWYRQTLGQGPEFLTYFQNEAQLEKSRLLSDRFSAERPKGSFSTLEIQRTEQGDSAMYLCASSGWGAGGELFFGEGSRLTVL.

The chain couples TRBV30 to TRBJ1-3, with D perhaps matching TRBD1 (6 bases). The CDR3 length is 13 residues. Germline V gene lookup returns CDR1 GTSNPN and CDR2 SVGIG (reference sequence). Trimming stripped 2 bases from V and 4 bases from J, with 9 bases between. The CDR3 loop is CAWSWGLGNTIYF. CDR3 nucleotide sequence: TGTGCCTGGAGTTGGGGGCTGGGAAACACCATATATTTT.

This chain links TRBV19 with TRBJ1-1; no clear D gene. There are 14 residues in the CDR3. The germline V and J ends were trimmed by 5 bases and 6 bases, with 16 bases remaining between them. Germline assignment: CDR1 LNHDA and CDR2 SQIVND (reference sequence). The CDR3: CASSDRGGLPEAFF. CDR3 nucleotides: TGTGCCAGTAGTGACCGTGGAGGGCTGCCTGAAGCTTTCTTT.

The J gene is TRBJ1-1, the V gene TRBV4-1; D remains ambiguous. CDR1 is MGHRA, CDR2 YSYEKL, per germline. The CDR3 sequence is 14 residues long. V lost 1 base, J lost 4 bases, and 10 bases lay in between. CDR3 residues: CASSQGPLSTEAFF. Here the CDR3 DNA reads TGCGCCAGCAGCCAAGGACCTTTGAGCACTGAAGCTTTCTTT.

This clone is a singleton in its sample. This chain connects TRBV7-9 to TRBJ2-2, with 11 bases that match TRBD1. The length of the CDR3 is 15 residues. Germline trimming cut 5 bases from V and 4 bases from J; bases unmatched to any gene: 3. CDR1 is SEHNR, CDR2 FQNEAQ, per germline (reference sequence). The CDR3 is CASSTGQGATGELFF. In DNA form, the CDR3 reads TGTGCCAGCAGCACCGGACAGGGGGCCACCGGGGAGCTGTTTTTT.

The chain is built from TRBV11-2 and TRBJ2-3, with D possibly being TRBD1 or TRBD2 (5 bases each). The germline V and J ends were trimmed by 3 bases and 2 bases, with 9 bases remaining between them. The germline gives CDR1 SGHAT, CDR2 FQNNGV. The CDR3 has 14 residues. CDR3 sequence: CASSFGALTDTQYF. CDR3 coding DNA: TGTGCCAGCAGCTTCGGGGCCCTCACAGATACGCAGTATTTT.